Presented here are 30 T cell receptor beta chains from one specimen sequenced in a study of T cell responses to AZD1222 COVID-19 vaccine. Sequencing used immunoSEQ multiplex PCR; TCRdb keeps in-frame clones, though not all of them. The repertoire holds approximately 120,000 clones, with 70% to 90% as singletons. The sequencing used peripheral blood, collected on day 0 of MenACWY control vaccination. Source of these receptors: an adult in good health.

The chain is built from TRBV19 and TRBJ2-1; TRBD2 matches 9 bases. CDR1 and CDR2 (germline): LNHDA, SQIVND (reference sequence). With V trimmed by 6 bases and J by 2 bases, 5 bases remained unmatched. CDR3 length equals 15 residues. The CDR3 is CASSSPSGAYNEQFF. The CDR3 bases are TGTGCCAGTAGCAGTCCTAGCGGGGCCTACAATGAGCAGTTCTTC.

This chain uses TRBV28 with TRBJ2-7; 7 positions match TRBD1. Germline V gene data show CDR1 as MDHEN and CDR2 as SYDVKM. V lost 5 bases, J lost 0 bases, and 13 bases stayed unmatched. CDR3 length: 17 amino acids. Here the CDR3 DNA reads TGTGCCAGCAGTCCACTACTCCCGACAGGGAGCTCCTACGAGCAGTACTTC. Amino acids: CASSPLLPTGSSYEQYF. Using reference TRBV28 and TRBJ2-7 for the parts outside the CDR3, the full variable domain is DVKVTQSSRYLVKRTGEKVFLECVQDMDHENMFWYRQDPGLGLRLIYFSYDVKMKEKGDIPEGYSVSREKKERFSLILESASTNQTSMYLCASSPLLPTGSSYEQYFGPGTRLTVT.

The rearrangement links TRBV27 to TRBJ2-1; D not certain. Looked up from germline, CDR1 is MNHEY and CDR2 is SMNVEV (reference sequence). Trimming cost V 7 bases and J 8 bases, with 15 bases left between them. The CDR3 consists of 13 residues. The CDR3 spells CASKVLGLHEQFF. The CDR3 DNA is TGTGCCAGCAAGGTATTGGGGTTACATGAGCAGTTCTTC.

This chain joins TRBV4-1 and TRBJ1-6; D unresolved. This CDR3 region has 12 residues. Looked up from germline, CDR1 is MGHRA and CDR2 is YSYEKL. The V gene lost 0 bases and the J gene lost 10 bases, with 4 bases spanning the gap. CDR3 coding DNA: TGCGCCAGCAGCCAAGAAGCCTCACCCCTCCACTTT. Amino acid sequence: CASSQEASPLHF.

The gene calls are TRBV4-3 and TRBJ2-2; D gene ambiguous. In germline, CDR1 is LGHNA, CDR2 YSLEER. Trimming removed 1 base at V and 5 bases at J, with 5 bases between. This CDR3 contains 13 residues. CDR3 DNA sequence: TGCGCCAGCAGCCAAGGCAGGACCGGGGAGCTGTTTTTT. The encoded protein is CASSQGRTGELFF.

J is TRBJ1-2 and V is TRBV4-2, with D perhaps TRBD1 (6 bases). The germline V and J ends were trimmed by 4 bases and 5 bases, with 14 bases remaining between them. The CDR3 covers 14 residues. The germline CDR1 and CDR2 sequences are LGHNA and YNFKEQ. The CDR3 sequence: CASSPGGGPYGYTF. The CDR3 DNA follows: TGTGCCAGCAGCCCGGGTGGGGGCCCTTATGGCTACACCTTC.

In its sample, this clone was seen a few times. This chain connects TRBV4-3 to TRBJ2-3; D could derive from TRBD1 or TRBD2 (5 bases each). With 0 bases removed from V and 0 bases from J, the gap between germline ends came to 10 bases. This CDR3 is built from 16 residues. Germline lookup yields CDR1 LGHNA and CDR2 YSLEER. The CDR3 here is CASSQEQDSSTDTQYF. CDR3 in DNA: TGCGCCAGCAGCCAAGAACAGGACTCTAGCACAGATACGCAGTATTTT.

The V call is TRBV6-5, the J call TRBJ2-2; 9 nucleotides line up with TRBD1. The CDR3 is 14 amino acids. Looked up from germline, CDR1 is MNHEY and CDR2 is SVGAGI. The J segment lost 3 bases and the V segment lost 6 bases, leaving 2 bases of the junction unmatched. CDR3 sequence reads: CASSWDRDTGELFF. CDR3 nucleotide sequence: TGTGCCAGCAGCTGGGACAGGGACACCGGGGAGCTGTTTTTT.

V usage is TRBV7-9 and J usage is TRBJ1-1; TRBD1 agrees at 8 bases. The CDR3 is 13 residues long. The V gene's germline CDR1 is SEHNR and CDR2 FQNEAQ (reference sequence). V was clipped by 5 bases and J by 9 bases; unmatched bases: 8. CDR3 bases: TGTGCCAGCAGCCCCTCCGGGACAGGAAAAGCTTTCTTT. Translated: CASSPSGTGKAFF.

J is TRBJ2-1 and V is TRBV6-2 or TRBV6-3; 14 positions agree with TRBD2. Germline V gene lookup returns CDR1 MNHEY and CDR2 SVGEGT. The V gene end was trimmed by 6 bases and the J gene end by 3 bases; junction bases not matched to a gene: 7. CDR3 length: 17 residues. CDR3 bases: TGTGCCAGCAGCCGGGGGGGACTAGCGGGAGTCTACAATGAGCAGTTCTTC. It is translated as CASSRGGLAGVYNEQFF.

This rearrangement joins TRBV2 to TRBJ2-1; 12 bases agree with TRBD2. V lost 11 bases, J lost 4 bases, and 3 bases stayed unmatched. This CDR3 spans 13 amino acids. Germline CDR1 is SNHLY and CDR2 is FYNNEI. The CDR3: CAVTSGRYNEQFF. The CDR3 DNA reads TGTGCCGTCACTAGCGGGAGGTACAATGAGCAGTTCTTC.

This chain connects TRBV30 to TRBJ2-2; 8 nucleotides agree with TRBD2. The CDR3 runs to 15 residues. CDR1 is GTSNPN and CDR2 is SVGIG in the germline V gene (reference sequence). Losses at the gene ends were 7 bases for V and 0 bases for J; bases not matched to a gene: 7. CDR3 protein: CAYRSSGANTGELFF. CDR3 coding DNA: TGTGCCTACCGGAGTAGCGGGGCGAACACCGGGGAGCTGTTTTTT.

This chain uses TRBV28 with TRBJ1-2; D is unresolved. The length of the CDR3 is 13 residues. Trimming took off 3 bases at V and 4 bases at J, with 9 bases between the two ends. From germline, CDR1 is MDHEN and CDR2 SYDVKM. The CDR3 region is CASSLESPYGYTF. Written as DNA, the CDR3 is TGTGCCAGCAGTTTGGAGAGTCCCTATGGCTACACCTTC.

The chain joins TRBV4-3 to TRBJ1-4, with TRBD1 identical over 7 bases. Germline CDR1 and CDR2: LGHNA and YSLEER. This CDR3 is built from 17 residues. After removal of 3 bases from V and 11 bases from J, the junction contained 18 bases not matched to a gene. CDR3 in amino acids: CASSQSVLTGILVKLFF. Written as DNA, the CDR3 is TGCGCCAGCAGCCAGTCAGTCCTGACAGGGATTCTTGTGAAACTGTTTTTT.

The CDR3: CSVRGDLSGANVLTF. The CDR3 nucleotides are TGCAGCGTTCGTGGCGACCTGTCTGGGGCCAACGTCCTGACTTTC. The V call is TRBV29-1, the J call TRBJ2-6; D unresolved. V gave up 5 bases and J gave up 1 base, with 12 bases separating them. This CDR3 spans 15 amino acids. Germline V lookup: CDR1 SQVTM, CDR2 ANQGSEA.

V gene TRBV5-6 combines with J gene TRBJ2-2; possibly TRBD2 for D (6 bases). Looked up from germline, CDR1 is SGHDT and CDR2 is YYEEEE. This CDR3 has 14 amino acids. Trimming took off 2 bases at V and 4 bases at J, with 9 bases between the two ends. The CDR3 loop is CASSFPGGTGELFF. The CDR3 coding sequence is TGTGCCAGCAGCTTTCCCGGGGGCACCGGGGAGCTGTTTTTT.

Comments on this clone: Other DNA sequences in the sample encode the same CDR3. CDR3 sequence: CASSQGGGNNQPQHF. The CDR3 coding sequence is TGTGCCAGCAGCCAGGGGGGAGGTAATAATCAGCCCCAGCATTTT. The rearrangement joins TRBV3-1 (or the pseudogene TRBV3-2) to TRBJ1-5; a possible D gene is TRBD1 (5 bases). This CDR3 has 15 amino acids. V lost 3 bases and J lost 4, with 13 bases in between. Germline V gene lookup returns CDR1 LGHDT and CDR2 YNNKEL (reference sequence).

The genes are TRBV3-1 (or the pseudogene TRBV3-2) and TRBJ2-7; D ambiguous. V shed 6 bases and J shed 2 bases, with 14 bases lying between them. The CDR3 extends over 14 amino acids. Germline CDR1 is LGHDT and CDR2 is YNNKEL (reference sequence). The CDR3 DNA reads TGTGCCAGCAGGGGATGGCCCAAAGCCTACGAGCAGTACTTC. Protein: CASRGWPKAYEQYF.

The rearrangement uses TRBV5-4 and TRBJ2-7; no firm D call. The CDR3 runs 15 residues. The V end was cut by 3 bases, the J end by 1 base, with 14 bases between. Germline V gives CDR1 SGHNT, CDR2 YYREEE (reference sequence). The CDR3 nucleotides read TGTGCCAGCAGCTGGAGTGGGTCGGTATCCTACGAGCAGTACTTC. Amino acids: CASSWSGSVSYEQYF.

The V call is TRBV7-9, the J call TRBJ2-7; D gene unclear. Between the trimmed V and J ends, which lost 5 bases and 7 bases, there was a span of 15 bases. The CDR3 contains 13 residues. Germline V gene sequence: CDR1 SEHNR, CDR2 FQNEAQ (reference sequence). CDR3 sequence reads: CASSTGINDEQYF. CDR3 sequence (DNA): TGTGCCAGCAGCACGGGTATTAACGATGAGCAGTACTTC.

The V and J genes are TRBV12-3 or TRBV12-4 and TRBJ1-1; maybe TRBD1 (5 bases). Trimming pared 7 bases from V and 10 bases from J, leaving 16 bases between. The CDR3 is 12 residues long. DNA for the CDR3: TGTGCCAGCAAACTTGGGGCGGCCGGAGCTTTCTTT. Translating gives CASKLGAAGAFF.

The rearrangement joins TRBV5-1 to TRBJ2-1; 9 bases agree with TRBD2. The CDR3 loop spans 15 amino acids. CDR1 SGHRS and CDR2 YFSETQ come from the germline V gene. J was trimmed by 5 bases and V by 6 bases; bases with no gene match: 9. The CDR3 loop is CASNHPSGVNNEQFF. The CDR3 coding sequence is TGCGCCAGCAACCACCCTAGCGGGGTAAACAATGAGCAGTTCTTC.

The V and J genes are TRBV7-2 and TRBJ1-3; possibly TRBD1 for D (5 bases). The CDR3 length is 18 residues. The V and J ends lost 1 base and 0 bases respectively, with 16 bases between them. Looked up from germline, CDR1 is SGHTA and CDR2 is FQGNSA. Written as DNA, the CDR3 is TGTGCCAGCAGCTTAGAGGCGTGGGGCGGAAACTCTGGAAACACCATATATTTT. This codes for CASSLEAWGGNSGNTIYF.

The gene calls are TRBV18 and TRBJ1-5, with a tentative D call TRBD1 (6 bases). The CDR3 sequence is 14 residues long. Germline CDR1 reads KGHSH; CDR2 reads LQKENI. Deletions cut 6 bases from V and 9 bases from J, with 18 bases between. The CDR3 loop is CASSLQGTSGPQHF. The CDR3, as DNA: TGTGCCAGCTCCCTACAGGGAACCTCGGGGCCCCAGCATTTT.

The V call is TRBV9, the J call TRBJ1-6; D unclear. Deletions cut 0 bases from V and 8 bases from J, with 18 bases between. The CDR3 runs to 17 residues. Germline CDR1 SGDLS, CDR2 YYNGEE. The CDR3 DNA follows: TGTGCCAGCAGCGTAGATTGGGGTTCAGGATCTCATTCACCCCTCCACTTT. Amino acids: CASSVDWGSGSHSPLHF.

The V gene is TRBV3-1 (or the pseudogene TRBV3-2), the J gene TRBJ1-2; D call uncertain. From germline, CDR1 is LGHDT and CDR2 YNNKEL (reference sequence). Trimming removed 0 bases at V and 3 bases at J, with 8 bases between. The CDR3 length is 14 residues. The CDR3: CASSQDQVHYGYTF. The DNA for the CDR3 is TGTGCCAGCAGCCAAGATCAGGTTCACTATGGCTACACCTTC.

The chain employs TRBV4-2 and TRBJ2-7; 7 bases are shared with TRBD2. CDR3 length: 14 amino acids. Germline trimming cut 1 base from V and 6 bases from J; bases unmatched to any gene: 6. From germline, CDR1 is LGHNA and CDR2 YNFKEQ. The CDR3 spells CASSQGRSSGEQYF. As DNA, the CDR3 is TGTGCCAGCAGCCAAGGCAGGTCTAGCGGCGAGCAGTACTTC.

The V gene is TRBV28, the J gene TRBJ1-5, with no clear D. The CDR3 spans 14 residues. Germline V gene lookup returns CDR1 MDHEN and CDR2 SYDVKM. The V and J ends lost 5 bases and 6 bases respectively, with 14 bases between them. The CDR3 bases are TGTGCCAGCAGTAACAGACTGTCCGGTCAGCCCCAGCATTTT. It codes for CASSNRLSGQPQHF.

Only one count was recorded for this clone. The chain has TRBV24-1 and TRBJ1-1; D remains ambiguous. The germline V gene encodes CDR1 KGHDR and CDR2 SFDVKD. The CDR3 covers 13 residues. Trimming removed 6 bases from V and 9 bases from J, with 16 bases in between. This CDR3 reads CATSTVGGQKAFF. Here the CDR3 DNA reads TGTGCCACCAGTACAGTTGGAGGGCAGAAAGCTTTCTTT.

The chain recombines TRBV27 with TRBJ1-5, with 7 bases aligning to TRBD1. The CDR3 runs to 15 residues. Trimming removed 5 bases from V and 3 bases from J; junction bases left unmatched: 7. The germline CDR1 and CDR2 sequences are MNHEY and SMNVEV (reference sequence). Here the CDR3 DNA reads TGTGCCAGCAGTCCACGGACAGGTCACAATCAGCCCCAGCATTTT. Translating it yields CASSPRTGHNQPQHF.